The following is a T cell receptor beta chain sequence with its context. This CDR3 spans 15 amino acids. The V and J ends lost 5 bases and 5 bases, in that order; junction bases with no gene match: 10. Germline CDR1 and CDR2: SGHRS and YFSETQ. The sample comes from a study of control samples from healthy donors and cancer patients. The method was immunoSEQ multiplex PCR; TCRdb's version includes in-frame clones alone and lacks a portion of them. The sample contains around 120,000 clones, 80% to 90% of which appear only once. The TCR originated in a man aged 35 to 55 in good health. J is TRBJ2-1 and V is TRBV5-1; 7 bases map to TRBD1. Input material: blood. For the CDR3, the DNA is TGCGCCAGCAGTACGACAGGGTCGGGGAACAATGAGCAGTTCTTC. Its translation is CASSTTGSGNNEQFF.